Reported below is one T cell receptor beta chain. The antigen is unknown. RNA was extracted and reverse transcribed into cDNA as the sequencing template. The table came from immunoSEQ multiplex PCR; TCRdb's copy has only in-frame clones and leaves some out. The table shows 150,000 to 200,000 clones, with about 54% occurring only once. Germline CDR1 is DFQATT and CDR2 is SNEGSKA (reference sequence). The CDR3 is 11 amino acids. The V gene lost 5 bases and the J gene lost 8 bases, with 9 bases spanning the gap. The entry originates in a study of CD8+ T cells in alopecia areata. Sample treatment: oral pan-JAK inhibitor, 5-10 mg twice daily. Study-level results: Numerous expanded lesional clones remained in scalp and blood during tofacitinib. Patients displayed less clarity in TCR sharing than mice, a finding possibly related to HLA.

This sample comprised CD4+ T cells sorted from blood, obtained between weeks 55 and 65, from a patient treated with tofacitinib. This TCR came from a human donor with alopecia areata. The chain recombines TRBV20-1 with TRBJ1-4; D is undetermined. For the CDR3, the DNA is TGCAGTGCTTCTACGACAGAAAAACTGTTTTTT. It encodes CSASTTEKLFF.